The text below deals with one TCR beta chain. This clonotype was seen a handful of times. No antigen is known for it. Base-call qualities are not available, and no considerably larger clone is one nucleotide away. The junction shows trimming of 1 base on V and 2 bases on J, and the gene matches do not reach 2 bases of it. From cysteine to phenylalanine, the CDR3 is 15 amino acids long. The read is trimmed to its CDR3 DNA, 45 bases read in frame from base 1. From a lookup of the germline V gene (reference sequence), CDR1 and CDR2 are DFQATT and SNEGSKA. The sample belongs to a study of CD8 T cells in ankylosing spondylitis (TCRdb year 2017). A note on the overall study: To find TCR variants linked to disease, the study profiled T cell receptor beta repertoires in ankylosing spondylitis patients and healthy donors. The full study cohort comprised about 24 ankylosing spondylitis patients and approximately 100 healthy donors. Peripheral blood was sampled, and synovial fluid was additionally collected from ankylosing spondylitis patients. Here is what the overall study found, with its caveats: A TCR beta motif of several highly homologous amino acid variants appeared characteristic of blood from ankylosing spondylitis patients. The disease-linked clones were reported as significantly enriched in matched synovial fluid samples from ankylosing spondylitis patients. Some motif variants were previously reported in synovial fluid and blood of reactive arthritis patients, suggesting common disease-initiation mechanisms. The disease-linked clones had a CD8+ phenotype and were found at relatively low frequencies in peripheral blood.

Sequenced using an Illumina HiSeq 2500. TCR beta libraries were prepared by quantitative 5'-RACE with molecular barcodes. The study's processing was this. A new computational method based on a probabilistic model of VDJ rearrangement was used to identify disease-linked TCR variants. Clones were called with MiXCR by TCRdb after fastp trimmed the public reads at Q25, and only in-frame beta chains were retained. CDR3 protein duplicates are merged, each entry listing the most common genes and DNA. TCRdb, rather than the study authors, made the V and J calls. The sample yields 200,000 or so distinct CDR3 sequences; around 25% were counted once. Clones ranked in the top ten supply under 8% of the sample.

The source material was blood, either unsorted or a sorted T cell fraction (not recorded which). The V and J genes are TRBV20-1 and TRBJ2-4, with 10 bases aligning to TRBD2. The clonotype was recovered from a male donor with ankylosing spondylitis or in good health (not recorded which). The DNA sequence reads TGCAGTGCTAGAGGGACTAGCGGACCCAAAAACATTCAGTACTTC. Its coded protein is CSARGTSGPKNIQYF.